The 27 T cell receptor beta chains below all came from one sample that was sequenced in a study of blood T cell repertoires in COVID-19. Some clones are missing from TCRdb's copy, which holds only in-frame ones; the method was immunoSEQ multiplex PCR. The sample has about 160,000 clones, approximately 86% seen once. The source material was peripheral blood. The receptors originated from a man between 60 and 75 years old with COVID-19, enrolled during active disease.

The chain recombines TRBV7-3 with TRBJ2-1; TRBD2 matches 10 bases. The CDR3 is 15 amino acids. With V trimmed by 2 bases and J by 9 bases, 7 bases remained unmatched. The germline gives CDR1 SGHTA, CDR2 FQGTGA. In nucleotides, the CDR3 is TGTGCCAGCAGCTTACAAGCGGGGGGGCCGATTGAGCAGTTCTTC. It encodes CASSLQAGGPIEQFF.

This chain uses TRBV9 with TRBJ1-4; D may be TRBD1 (6 bases). Germline V CDR1 and CDR2: SGDLS, YYNGEE. V lost 0 bases, J lost 8 bases, and 11 bases lay in between. The CDR3 has 14 amino acids. CDR3 region: CASSVEQGTEKLFF. CDR3 bases: TGTGCCAGCAGCGTAGAACAGGGCACGGAAAAACTGTTTTTT.

The chain couples TRBV6-6 to TRBJ2-2, with TRBD1 identical over 7 bases. Germline values: CDR1 MNHNY, CDR2 SVGAGI (reference sequence). V shed 6 bases and J 2 bases; nucleotides not matched to a gene: 3. This CDR3 is 14 amino acids long. The CDR3 DNA is TGTGCCAGCAGACAGGGGATCAACACCGGGGAGCTGTTTTTT. This translates into CASRQGINTGELFF.

A word on this clone: This specimen includes other DNA sequences encoding the same CDR3. The rearrangement uses TRBV4-3 and TRBJ2-7; D is unclear. The V and J ends lost 0 bases and 1 base respectively, with 10 bases between them. Germline V gene lookup returns CDR1 LGHNA and CDR2 YSLEER. This CDR3 contains 15 residues. The CDR3 nucleotides are TGCGCCAGCAGCCAAGATAGGCAGGCGTCCTACGAGCAGTACTTC. Translation: CASSQDRQASYEQYF.

J is TRBJ1-2 and V is TRBV7-2; D gene uncertain. The germline gives CDR1 SGHTA, CDR2 FQGNSA. This CDR3 spans 14 amino acids. Trimming removed 1 base at V and 1 base at J, with 7 bases between. The CDR3 sequence: CASSLEYSNYGYTF. The CDR3 DNA is TGTGCCAGCAGCTTAGAGTACAGTAACTATGGCTACACCTTC.

The chain recombines TRBV7-2 with TRBJ2-1, with TRBD2 identical over 14 bases. CDR1 SGHTA and CDR2 FQGNSA come from the germline V gene. Trimming took 4 bases from V and 6 from J; bases not matched to a gene: 5. The CDR3 is 16 residues long. CDR3 region: CASSSRTSGGFNEQFF. The CDR3, as DNA: TGTGCCAGCAGCTCCAGGACTAGCGGGGGGTTCAATGAGCAGTTCTTC.

This chain uses TRBV2 with TRBJ2-7, with D possibly matching TRBD1 (5 bases). The CDR3 spans 11 residues. V was pared by 6 bases and J by 5 bases, with 8 bases between. Per the germline V gene, CDR1 is SNHLY and CDR2 is FYNNEI. The CDR3 spells CASRDINEQYF. The DNA of the CDR3 is TGTGCCAGCAGGGACATCAACGAGCAGTACTTC.

The V gene is TRBV29-1, the J gene TRBJ2-1; 7 positions agree with TRBD2. Germline V gives CDR1 SQVTM, CDR2 ANQGSEA. The CDR3 extends over 15 amino acids. Trimming took 4 bases from V and 0 from J; bases not matched to a gene: 6. CDR3 sequence reads: CSVVLGGSSYNEQFF. In DNA form, the CDR3 reads TGCAGCGTTGTCCTGGGGGGGAGCTCCTACAATGAGCAGTTCTTC.

This chain joins TRBV19 and TRBJ1-5, with 7 bases fitting TRBD1. CDR1 and CDR2 (germline): LNHDA, SQIVND (reference sequence). V shed 4 bases, J shed 0 bases, and the junction held 6 bases outside the gene matches. The CDR3 covers 16 residues. The CDR3, as DNA: TGTGCCAGTAGTAGGGGACAGTGGAATAGCAATCAGCCCCAGCATTTT. Protein sequence: CASSRGQWNSNQPQHF.

This chain joins TRBV18 and TRBJ1-1; TRBD1 aligns across 7 bases. J gave up 4 bases and V 4 bases, and 3 bases lay outside the gene matches. This CDR3 has 13 residues. Germline V gene data show CDR1 as KGHSH and CDR2 as LQKENI. CDR3 sequence (DNA): TGTGCCAGCTCACTAGGGGGCGGCACTGAAGCTTTCTTT. It translates to CASSLGGGTEAFF.

The chain carries TRBV7-2 and TRBJ2-3; 7 bases line up with TRBD2. There are 15 residues in the CDR3. CDR1 SGHTA and CDR2 FQGNSA come from the germline V gene. With V trimmed by 2 bases and J by 6 bases, 8 bases remained unmatched. The CDR3 nucleotides are TGTGCCAGCAGCTTATCGGGGCCAGCGGGGGATACGCAGTATTTT. It is translated as CASSLSGPAGDTQYF.

The gene calls are TRBV7-9 and TRBJ1-1; 9 nucleotides line up with TRBD1. The V and J ends lost 6 bases and 7 bases, in that order; junction bases with no gene match: 3. CDR1 is SEHNR and CDR2 is FQNEAQ in the germline V gene (reference sequence). The CDR3 extends over 12 amino acids. The CDR3 region is CASRRQGVEAFF. The CDR3 region has the DNA TGTGCCAGCAGACGACAGGGGGTTGAAGCTTTCTTT. Full variable domain (missing parts from reference TRBV7-9 and TRBJ1-1): DTGVSQNPRHKITKRGQNVTFRCDPISEHNRLYWYRQTLGQGPEFLTYFQNEAQLEKSRLLSDRFSAERPKGSFSTLEIQRTEQGDSAMYLCASRRQGVEAFFGQGTRLTVV.

The chain employs TRBV27 and TRBJ1-1; tentatively, D is TRBD1 (5 bases). This CDR3 contains 17 residues. The germline gives CDR1 MNHEY, CDR2 SMNVEV (reference sequence). The V end lost 8 bases, the J end lost 1 base, and 23 bases lay between the germline ends. The CDR3 loop is CASANEGALFSNTEAFF. CDR3 bases: TGTGCCAGCGCTAACGAAGGGGCACTTTTCTCGAACACTGAAGCTTTCTTT.

The chain recombines TRBV28 with TRBJ2-7, with D hard to call. Germline-derived CDR1 and CDR2 are MDHEN and SYDVKM. Trimming shortened V by 5 bases and J by 4 bases, and 9 bases separated the two germline ends. The CDR3 contains 12 residues. The CDR3 loop reads CASSAGRYEQYF. The CDR3 DNA sequence: TGTGCCAGCAGTGCTGGCAGATACGAGCAGTACTTC.

V usage is TRBV2 and J usage is TRBJ2-5, with TRBD1 matching over 7 bases. The CDR3 totals 15 residues. Germline V lookup: CDR1 SNHLY, CDR2 FYNNEI. J gave up 4 bases and V 6 bases, and 11 bases lay outside the gene matches. This chain's CDR3 is CASRDSGGSGETQYF. For the CDR3, the DNA is TGTGCCAGCAGGGACTCAGGGGGTTCCGGAGAGACCCAGTACTTC.

CDR3 sequence reads: CASSQSGGGSYEQYF. The CDR3 DNA is TGCGCCAGCAGTCAATCAGGGGGGGGTAGCTACGAGCAGTACTTC. The chain is built from TRBV23-1 and TRBJ2-7; D perhaps matches TRBD2 (7 bases). TRBV23-1 qualifies as an ORF whose function is uncertain. The CDR3 has 15 amino acids. The germline V and J ends were trimmed by 0 bases and 3 bases, with 12 bases remaining between them.

The chain uses TRBV7-9 and TRBJ1-6; 8 bases are a match to TRBD1. V shed 5 bases, J shed 9 bases, and the junction held 6 bases outside the gene matches. CDR1 is SEHNR, CDR2 FQNEAQ, per germline (reference sequence). The CDR3 length is 14 residues. CDR3 bases: TGTGCCAGCAGCCCGACAGGGGATAGTTCACCCCTCCACTTT. Translating gives CASSPTGDSSPLHF.

V usage is TRBV9 and J usage is TRBJ2-5, with TRBD2 matching over 7 bases. After removal of 0 bases from V and 2 bases from J, the junction contained 16 bases not matched to a gene. CDR3 length: 19 residues. Germline CDR1 reads SGDLS; CDR2 reads YYNGEE. The DNA for the CDR3 is TGTGCCAGCAGCGTAGGTGTCTCTGGCGGGACGGGGGGACAAGAGACCCAGTACTTC. This codes for CASSVGVSGGTGGQETQYF.

The rearrangement joins TRBV15 to TRBJ2-1; TRBD1 matches 8 bases. The CDR3 runs to 15 residues. Germline CDR1 is LNHNV and CDR2 is YYDKDF (reference sequence). The V and J ends lost 4 bases and 5 bases, in that order; junction bases with no gene match: 7. CDR3 nucleotide sequence: TGTGCCACCAGCAAAAGGACAGGGTCACACAATGAGCAGTTCTTC. Its translation is CATSKRTGSHNEQFF.

V usage is TRBV7-3 and J usage is TRBJ2-2; D gene ambiguous. V was cut by 4 bases and J by 1 base, with 7 bases left in between. Germline V lookup: CDR1 SGHTA, CDR2 FQGTGA. CDR3 length equals 14 residues. This chain's CDR3 is CASSSSLNTGELFF. The CDR3 DNA is TGTGCCAGCAGCTCAAGCCTGAACACCGGGGAGCTGTTTTTT.

The CDR3 loop reads CASSSDRGTYNEQFF. The CDR3 nucleotides read TGTGCCAGCAGTTCCGACAGGGGGACGTACAATGAGCAGTTCTTC. V usage is TRBV6-2 or TRBV6-3 and J usage is TRBJ2-1, with TRBD1 identical over 9 bases. In germline, CDR1 is MNHEY, CDR2 SVGEGT. Trimming at V came to 4 bases and at J to 4 bases, leaving 5 bases not matched to a gene. This CDR3 is 15 amino acids long.

The V call is TRBV7-2, the J call TRBJ2-7; tentatively, D is TRBD1 (6 bases). Germline V gene lookup returns CDR1 SGHTA and CDR2 FQGNSA. V was pared by 0 bases and J by 1 base, with 10 bases between. There are 15 residues in the CDR3. The CDR3 here is CASSLAPTGSYEQYF. The CDR3 DNA is TGTGCCAGCAGCTTAGCGCCCACAGGGTCCTACGAGCAGTACTTC.

The chain links TRBV10-3 to TRBJ2-1, with D maybe TRBD2 (6 bases). This CDR3 is built from 14 residues. The germline V gene encodes CDR1 ENHRY and CDR2 SYGVKD. Trimming removed 8 bases from V and 1 base from J, with 12 bases in between. The CDR3 DNA reads TGTGCCATCGGGGGGTCCGGGTCCTACAATGAGCAGTTCTTC. This encodes CAIGGSGSYNEQFF.

The V call is TRBV7-2, the J call TRBJ2-4, with D perhaps TRBD2 (6 bases). V lost 5 bases, J lost 0 bases, and 14 bases lay in between. This CDR3 is 16 amino acids long. Germline V gene data show CDR1 as SGHTA and CDR2 as FQGNSA. CDR3 sequence (DNA): TGTGCCAGCAGCGGGGAACGGGGACTAGCCAAAAACATTCAGTACTTC. It yields the protein CASSGERGLAKNIQYF.

This chain joins TRBV7-8 and TRBJ2-7; 11 bases agree with TRBD2. The trim removed 4 bases at V and 3 bases at J, leaving 5 bases unmatched. Per germline, CDR1 SGHVS and CDR2 FQNEAQ. This CDR3 has 15 amino acids. The CDR3 reads CASSSTGLAGYEQYF. The DNA of the CDR3 is TGTGCCAGCAGCTCAACTGGACTAGCGGGCTACGAGCAGTACTTC.

The V and J genes are TRBV7-6 and TRBJ2-5, with no clear D. CDR3 length: 13 residues. Trimming pared 0 bases from V and 4 bases from J, leaving 6 bases between. The germline V gene encodes CDR1 SGHVS and CDR2 FNYEAQ. This CDR3 is CASSLAIGETQYF. The CDR3 region has the DNA TGTGCCAGCAGCTTAGCGATCGGAGAGACCCAGTACTTC. Full variable domain (outside the CDR3, taken from reference TRBV7-6 and TRBJ2-5): GAGVSQSPRYKVTKRGQDVALRCDPISGHVSLYWYRQALGQGPEFLTYFNYEAQQDKSGLPNDRFSAERPEGSISTLTIQRTEQRDSAMYRCASSLAIGETQYFGPGTRLLVL.

This sequence joins TRBV4-3 and TRBJ1-2, with 8 bases matching TRBD1. Germline trimming cut 3 bases from V and 3 bases from J; bases unmatched to any gene: 3. The CDR3 contains 14 residues. Germline values: CDR1 LGHNA, CDR2 YSLEER. The CDR3 nucleotides are TGCGCCAGCAGCCAGGCGGACAGGGACTATGGCTACACCTTC. Protein product: CASSQADRDYGYTF.